Reported below is one T cell receptor (beta chain). Its cognate antigen is unknown. PCR used 60 Vbeta primers and 13 Jbeta primers. TCRdb keeps only in-frame clones here, not all; method: immunoSEQ multiplex PCR. The repertoire holds over 150,000 clones, with just under 85% as singletons. This sample was included in a study of cytomegalovirus exposure and HLA in healthy donors. The study, taken as a whole, reports: The study listed 164 cytomegalovirus-associated TCR beta chains. Later analysis identified several of the most significant clusters that appeared linked to common viral pathogens. Judged likely to be a sequencing artifact was a cluster of highly shared sequence variants.

J gave up 2 bases and V 4 bases, and 2 bases lay outside the gene matches. The germline CDR1 and CDR2 sequences are MGHDK and SYGVNS. The CDR3 extends over 14 amino acids. The receptor's source is a girl aged 5-17 years in good health and CMV-seropositive. This sequence joins TRBV25-1 and TRBJ2-7, with 10 bases aligning to TRBD1. The sample consisted of PBMCs. The CDR3 coding sequence is TGTGCCAGCAGTGTAGGACAGGGGGCCTACGAGCAGTACTTC. It yields the protein CASSVGQGAYEQYF.